This T cell receptor (beta chain) was observed in a study of regulatory T cells in long-lasting Graves disease. Study-wide results and caveats: With a small sample size, accuracy may have been reduced. New patients shared fewer public clonotypes (966) than persistent patients did (roughly 2,600).

Looked up from germline, CDR1 is SGHAT and CDR2 is FQNNGV. The CDR3 length is 16 residues. Trimming cost V 3 bases and J 5 bases; bases outside gene matches: 8. This clonotype was detected many times. Its matching antigen is unknown. For TCR beta, libraries came from iRepertoire HTBI primers and Arm-PCR of CDR3 regions. TCRdb recomputed calls from the multiplex PCR reads with MiXCR, one row per CDR3 protein. The sample holds 450,000 or so distinct CDR3 sequences, approximately 22% seen once. The time point: persistent/refractory GD, antithyroid drugs over 5 years with positive TRAb. Scientists built the TCR library using RNA that was extracted from PBMCs.

The sequence derives from a female donor with Graves disease. This material consisted of peripheral blood mononuclear cells (PBMCs), taken when the disease was refractory, from a patient treated with antithyroid drugs. The V gene is TRBV11-2, the J gene TRBJ1-5; 9 nucleotides align to TRBD1. The CDR3 nucleotides are TGTGCCAGCAGCTTCCTTCAGGGACAGGGTCATCAGCCCCAGCATTTT. It specifies CASSFLQGQGHQPQHF.